These 21 T cell receptor beta chains were sequenced from one sample in a study of T cells after yellow fever vaccination. TCRdb analysed the 5' RACE reads with MiXCR anew, one entry per CDR3 protein. The table shows some 500,000 distinct CDR3 sequences, with approximately 15% occurring only once. The specimen comprised PBMCs, sampled on the day of the yellow fever booster vaccination. These receptors came from a man younger than 40 who received the YFV17D yellow fever vaccine.

V is TRBV6-5 and J is TRBJ2-1; TRBD1 aligns across 7 bases. The CDR3 runs 13 residues. The germline V gene has CDR1 MNHEY and CDR2 SVGAGI. V dropped 4 bases and J dropped 9; count of bases not matched to a gene: 6. The CDR3 spells CASSFDRAGEQFF. CDR3 coding DNA: TGTGCCAGCAGTTTCGACAGGGCGGGTGAGCAGTTCTTC.

The rearrangement links TRBV5-4 to TRBJ2-7, with 9 bases that match TRBD1. Trimming cost V 3 bases and J 6 bases; bases outside gene matches: 7. Germline V gene lookup returns CDR1 SGHNT and CDR2 YYREEE (reference sequence). The CDR3 extends over 14 amino acids. In nucleotides, the CDR3 is TGTGCCAGCAGCTGGGACAGGGAGACTGCCGAGCAGTACTTC. The encoded protein is CASSWDRETAEQYF.

This clonotype was seen many times. V usage is TRBV10-3 and J usage is TRBJ2-1; unclear D gene. Per germline, CDR1 ENHRY and CDR2 SYGVKD. V lost 3 bases, J lost 12 bases, and 12 bases lay in between. This CDR3 is 12 amino acids long. This CDR3 is CAISDMGLGQFF. The CDR3 DNA sequence: TGTGCCATCAGTGATATGGGTTTGGGGCAGTTCTTC.

This clonotype was detected a few times. The chain uses TRBV11-2 and TRBJ2-1, with unresolved D. The CDR3 covers 12 residues. Trimming removed 2 bases from V and 6 bases from J, with 5 bases in between. Per the germline V gene, CDR1 is SGHAT and CDR2 is FQNNGV. This chain's CDR3 is CASSLQFNEQFF. The CDR3 nucleotides read TGTGCCAGCAGCTTACAGTTCAATGAGCAGTTCTTC.

This clonotype was detected only a few times. This chain joins TRBV5-4 and TRBJ2-7, with 10 bases identical to TRBD1. Trimming at V came to 0 bases and at J to 7 bases, leaving 4 bases not matched to a gene. This CDR3 has 14 amino acids. Per germline, CDR1 SGHNT and CDR2 YYREEE (reference sequence). The CDR3 reads CASSLAGTGEEQYF. CDR3 coding DNA: TGTGCCAGCAGCTTGGCCGGGACAGGGGAGGAGCAGTACTTC. Using reference TRBV5-4 and TRBJ2-7 for the parts outside the CDR3, the full variable domain is ETGVTQSPTHLIKTRGQQVTLRCSSQSGHNTVSWYQQALGQGPQFIFQYYREEENGRGNFPPRFSGLQFPNYSSELNVNALELDDSALYLCASSLAGTGEEQYFGPGTRLTVT.

This clonotype was observed many times. The rearrangement uses TRBV21-1 and TRBJ2-7; whether TRBD1, the table's D call, matches the DNA was not checked. TRBV21-1 corresponds to a pseudogene. The CDR3 is made up of 12 amino acids. The CDR3 sequence: CAPRTGVDEQYF. CDR3 DNA: TGTGCCCCCCGGACAGGGGTAGACGAGCAGTACTTC.

This clonotype was seen only a few times. This chain uses TRBV6-2 or TRBV6-3 with TRBJ2-7, with 11 bases aligning to TRBD2. The CDR3 sequence is 17 residues long. Germline values: CDR1 MNHEY, CDR2 SVGEGT. V lost 7 bases, J lost 0 bases, and 11 bases stayed unmatched. The CDR3 DNA sequence: TGTGCCAGCACCCCGGGACTAGCGGTAAGGAGCTCCTACGAGCAGTACTTC. This encodes CASTPGLAVRSSYEQYF.

This clonotype was found a few times. CDR3: CASGGGNYEQYF. The CDR3 DNA reads as TGTGCCAGCGGGGGGGGGAACTACGAGCAGTACTTC. The rearrangement joins TRBV7-9 to TRBJ2-7; 7 nucleotides match TRBD2. Germline-derived CDR1 and CDR2 are SEHNR and FQNEAQ (reference sequence). Trimming at V came to 8 bases and at J to 3 bases, leaving 4 bases not matched to a gene. The CDR3 is 12 residues long. The full variable domain, rest sourced from reference TRBV7-9 and TRBJ2-7, is DTGVSQNPRHKITKRGQNVTFRCDPISEHNRLYWYRQTLGQGPEFLTYFQNEAQLEKSRLLSDRFSAERPKGSFSTLEIQRTEQGDSAMYLCASGGGNYEQYFGPGTRLTVT.

This clonotype was seen at least ten times. The chain is built from TRBV28 and TRBJ2-7; TRBD1 or TRBD2 may be the D gene (5 bases each). Germline loops: CDR1 MDHEN, CDR2 SYDVKM. The CDR3 consists of 15 residues. V dropped 5 bases and J dropped 1 base, with 15 bases sitting between them. CDR3 coding DNA: TGTGCCAGCAGTCCCGGGACGGCGGGTTCCTACGAGCAGTACTTC. Protein sequence: CASSPGTAGSYEQYF.

This clonotype was seen repeatedly, ten times or more. The rearrangement uses TRBV3-1 and TRBJ2-1; 8 bases fit TRBD2. Per germline, CDR1 LGHDT and CDR2 YNNKEL (reference sequence). The V segment lost 3 bases and the J segment 1 base; nucleotides outside the gene matches: 2. The CDR3 extends over 15 amino acids. CDR3: CASSQGGRSYNEQFF. Written as DNA, the CDR3 is TGTGCCAGCAGCCAGGGCGGGAGGTCCTACAATGAGCAGTTCTTC.

DNA for the CDR3: TGTGCCAGCAGCTTAGGGGGGACTAGCGGTCAAGAGACCCAGTACTTC. This codes for CASSLGGTSGQETQYF. The chain is built from TRBV7-9 and TRBJ2-5; 11 bases fit TRBD2. Germline V lookup: CDR1 SEHNR, CDR2 FQNEAQ (reference sequence). The CDR3 is 16 residues long. After removal of 1 base from V and 2 bases from J, the junction contained 3 bases not matched to a gene.

This clonotype has more than one count but fewer than ten. It is likely a read error, because the conserved phenylalanine at the end of the CDR3 is missing. This chain joins TRBV25-1 and TRBJ1-2; tentative D call: TRBD1 (6 bases). Trimming pared 10 bases from V and 4 bases from J, leaving 10 bases between. The germline gives CDR1 MGHDK, CDR2 SYGVNS. The CDR3 runs to 11 residues. This CDR3 reads CATTGVYGYTV. CDR3 coding DNA: TGTGCCACGACAGGAGTCTATGGCTACACCGTC.

There are a few counts of this clonotype. V and J are TRBV7-3 and TRBJ2-3, with D perhaps given as TRBD1 or TRBD2 (5 bases each). CDR1 is SGHTA, CDR2 FQGTGA, per germline. This CDR3 has 15 amino acids. Trimming pared 3 bases from V and 6 bases from J, leaving 16 bases between. CDR3 bases: TGTGCCAGCAGCTTGCCGGGGACCGGTAGGGATACGCAGTATTTT. This gives the protein CASSLPGTGRDTQYF.

This chain links TRBV29-1 with TRBJ1-2; 7 bases match TRBD1. The CDR3 covers 14 residues. The germline CDR1 and CDR2 sequences are SQVTM and ANQGSEA. With V trimmed by 6 bases and J by 4 bases, 11 bases remained unmatched. In nucleotides, the CDR3 is TGCAGCGTGGACACAGGGGTATCAACCTATGGCTACACCTTC. It specifies CSVDTGVSTYGYTF.

The J gene is TRBJ2-7, the V gene TRBV7-2, with D perhaps matching TRBD2 (6 bases). Trimming stripped 6 bases from V and 7 bases from J, with 13 bases between. Germline-derived CDR1 and CDR2 are SGHTA and FQGNSA. The CDR3 totals 12 residues. In nucleotides, the CDR3 is TGTGCCAGCAGTCCGGAGGGTGGAGAGCAGTACTTC. It yields the protein CASSPEGGEQYF.

This clonotype has just a few counts. The genes are TRBV20-1 and TRBJ2-5; TRBD2 might be the D (6 bases). Trimming took off 6 bases at V and 2 bases at J, with 13 bases between the two ends. Looked up from germline, CDR1 is DFQATT and CDR2 is SNEGSKA (reference sequence). The CDR3 is 13 residues long. CDR3 residues: CSAVRDWQETQYF. DNA of the CDR3: TGCAGTGCCGTGCGGGACTGGCAAGAGACCCAGTACTTC.

The sample holds a few counts of this clonotype. This chain uses TRBV5-8 with TRBJ1-5; no definite D call. V lost 7 bases and J lost 0, with 8 bases in between. This CDR3 is built from 13 residues. Germline V gene sequence: CDR1 SGHTS, CDR2 YDEGEE. The CDR3 bases are TGTGCCAGCCGCGCGGTTAGCAATCAGCCCCAGCATTTT. Amino acid sequence: CASRAVSNQPQHF.

In its sample, this clonotype was seen a few times. CDR3 protein: CSATEGLDSTDTQYF. The CDR3 DNA sequence: TGCAGTGCTACAGAGGGACTAGACAGCACAGATACGCAGTATTTT. The chain carries TRBV20-1 and TRBJ2-3, with 8 bases matching TRBD2. The CDR3 spans 15 residues. The trim removed 4 bases at V and 0 bases at J, leaving 6 bases unmatched. The V gene's germline CDR1 is DFQATT and CDR2 SNEGSKA (reference sequence).

V and J are TRBV12-3 or TRBV12-4 and TRBJ2-3, with 7 bases identical to TRBD1. The CDR3 has 14 amino acids. The V and J ends lost 8 bases and 10 bases, in that order; junction bases with no gene match: 15. The CDR3 sequence: CASRGTALGEAQYF. The CDR3 DNA reads as TGTGCCAGCCGAGGGACAGCCCTAGGGGAAGCGCAGTATTTT.

CDR3 coding DNA: TGTGCCAGCAGTCCCAGCCCGTACCCCGGGGAGACCCAGTACTTC. This sequence encodes CASSPSPYPGETQYF. The chain couples TRBV27 to TRBJ2-5, with D unresolved. Trimming left V 5 bases short and J 5 bases short, with 18 bases between. This CDR3 comprises 15 residues. The germline V gene has CDR1 MNHEY and CDR2 SMNVEV (reference sequence).

The gene calls are TRBV12-3 or TRBV12-4 and TRBJ2-7; 10 bases agree with TRBD2. The CDR3 is 13 amino acids. V lost 10 bases, J lost 6 bases, and 9 bases stayed unmatched. CDR3 sequence reads: CATRTSGKLEQYF. The CDR3, as DNA: TGTGCCACCAGGACTAGCGGAAAGCTCGAGCAGTACTTC.